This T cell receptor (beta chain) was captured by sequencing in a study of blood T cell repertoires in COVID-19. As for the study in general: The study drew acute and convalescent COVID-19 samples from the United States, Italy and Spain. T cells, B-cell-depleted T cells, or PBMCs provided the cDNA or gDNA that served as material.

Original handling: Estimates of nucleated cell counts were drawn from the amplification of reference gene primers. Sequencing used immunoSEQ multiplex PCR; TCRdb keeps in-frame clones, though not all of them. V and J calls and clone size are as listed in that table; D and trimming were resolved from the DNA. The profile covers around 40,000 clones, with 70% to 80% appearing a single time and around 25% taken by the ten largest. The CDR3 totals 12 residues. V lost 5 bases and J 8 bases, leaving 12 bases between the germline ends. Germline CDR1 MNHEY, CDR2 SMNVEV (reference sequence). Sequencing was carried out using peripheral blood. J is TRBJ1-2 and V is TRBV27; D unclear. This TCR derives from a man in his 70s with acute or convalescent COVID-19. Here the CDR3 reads CASSADLEGYTF. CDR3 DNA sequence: TGTGCCAGCAGTGCAGACCTGGAGGGCTACACCTTC.